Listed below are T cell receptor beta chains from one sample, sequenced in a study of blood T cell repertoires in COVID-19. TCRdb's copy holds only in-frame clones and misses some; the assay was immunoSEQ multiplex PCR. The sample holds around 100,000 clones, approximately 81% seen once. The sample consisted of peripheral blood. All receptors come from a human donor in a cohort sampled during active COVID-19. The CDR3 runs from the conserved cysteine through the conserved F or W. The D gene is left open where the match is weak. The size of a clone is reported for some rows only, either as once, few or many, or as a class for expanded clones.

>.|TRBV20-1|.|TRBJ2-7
CSASGSETGGLYEQYF
TGCAGTGCTAGTGGCTCCGAGACAGGAGGCCTTTACGAGCAGTACTTC
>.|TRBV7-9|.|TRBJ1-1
CASSKHAEAFF
TGTGCCAGCAGCAAACACGCTGAAGCTTTCTTT
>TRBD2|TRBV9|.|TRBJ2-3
CASSPEGLAGIDTQYF
TGTGCCAGCAGCCCGGAGGGACTAGCGGGGATAGATACGCAGTATTTT
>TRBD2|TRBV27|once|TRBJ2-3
CASSLVRLAGAGDTQYF
TGTGCCAGCAGTCTGGTTCGGCTAGCGGGGGCCGGGGATACGCAGTATTTT
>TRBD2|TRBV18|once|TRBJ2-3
CASSPRAGGTDTQYF
TGTGCCAGCTCACCACGAGCGGGAGGCACAGATACGCAGTATTTT
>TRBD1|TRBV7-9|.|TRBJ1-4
CASSPGQGSSEKLFF
TGTGCCAGCAGCCCTGGACAGGGTTCGTCGGAAAAACTGTTTTTT
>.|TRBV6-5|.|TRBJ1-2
CASRSSGISGYTF
TGTGCCAGTCGGAGCTCCGGGATAAGCGGCTACACCTTC
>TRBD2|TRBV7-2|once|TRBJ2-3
CASLRLAGVTQYF
TGTGCCAGCCTACGACTCGCGGGAGTTACGCAGTATTTT
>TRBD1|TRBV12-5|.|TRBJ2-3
CASGRGQGGYRDTQYF
TGTGCTAGTGGTCGTGGACAGGGGGGGTATAGGGATACGCAGTATTTT
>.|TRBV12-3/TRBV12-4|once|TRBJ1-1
CASPGDTEAFF
TGTGCCAGCCCGGGGGACACTGAAGCTTTCTTT
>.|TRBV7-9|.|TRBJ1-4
CASSHNTRGVGEKLFF
TGTGCCAGCAGTCACAATACGCGGGGAGTTGGTGAAAAACTGTTTTTT
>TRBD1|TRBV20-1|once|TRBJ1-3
CSATDRGTNSGNTIYF
TGCAGTGCTACTGACAGGGGTACCAACTCTGGAAACACCATATATTTT
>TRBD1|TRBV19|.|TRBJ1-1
CASNLDRGRGTEAFF
TGTGCCAGTAACCTCGACAGGGGCCGGGGCACTGAAGCTTTCTTT
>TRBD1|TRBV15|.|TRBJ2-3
CATSGRGGQGIMTDTQYF
TGTGCCACCAGCGGTAGAGGGGGACAGGGGATTATGACAGATACGCAGTATTTT
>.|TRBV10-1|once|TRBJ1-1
CASSDSGRGKGTEAFF
TGCGCCAGCAGTGATTCGGGCAGGGGAAAGGGCACTGAAGCTTTCTTT
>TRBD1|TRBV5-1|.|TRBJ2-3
CASSSGQLITDTQYF
TGCGCCAGCAGCTCGGGACAGCTAATCACAGATACGCAGTATTTT
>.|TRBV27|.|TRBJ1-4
CASSRSMANEKLFF
TGTGCCAGCAGCCGTAGCATGGCTAATGAAAAACTGTTTTTT
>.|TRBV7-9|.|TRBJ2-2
CASSLAGAGELFF
TGTGCCAGCAGCTTAGCAGGGGCCGGGGAGCTGTTTTTT
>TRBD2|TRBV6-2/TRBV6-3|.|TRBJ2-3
CASSERTRSTDTQYF
TGTGCCAGCAGTGAGAGGACTAGGAGCACAGATACGCAGTATTTT
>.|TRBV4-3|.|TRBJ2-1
CASSQVLSSADWVF
TGCGCCAGCAGCCAAGTTTTGTCTTCCGCCGACTGGGTCTTC
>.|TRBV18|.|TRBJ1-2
CASSPNGGPTYGYTF
TGTGCCAGCTCCCCTAACGGGGGGCCTACCTATGGCTACACCTTC
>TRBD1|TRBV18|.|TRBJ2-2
CASSRGQGASTGELFF
TGTGCCAGCTCCCGAGGACAGGGGGCGTCGACCGGGGAGCTGTTTTTT
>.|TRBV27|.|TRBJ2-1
CASRRAGEQFF
TGTGCCAGCAGGAGAGCTGGTGAGCAGTTCTTC
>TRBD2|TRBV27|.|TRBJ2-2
CASRLAGGLTGELFF
TGTGCCAGCAGGCTAGCGGGAGGGCTCACCGGGGAGCTGTTTTTT
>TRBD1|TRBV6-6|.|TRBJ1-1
CASSRPGQGEWTEAFF
TGTGCCAGCAGCCGACCGGGACAGGGGGAATGGACTGAAGCTTTCTTT
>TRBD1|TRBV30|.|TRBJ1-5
CAWSPTGLRNQPQHF
TGTGCCTGGTCCCCGACAGGGCTTCGCAATCAGCCCCAGCATTTT
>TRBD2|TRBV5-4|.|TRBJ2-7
CASSPRSGGQEEQYF
TGTGCCAGCAGCCCACGGAGCGGGGGTCAAGAGGAGCAGTACTTC
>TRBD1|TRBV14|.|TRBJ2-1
CASSLQGVNREQFF
TGTGCCAGCAGTCTCCAGGGGGTTAATCGTGAGCAGTTCTTC
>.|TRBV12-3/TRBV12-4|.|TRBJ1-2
CASTRGTVYGYTF
TGTGCCAGCACCCGAGGCACTGTCTATGGCTACACCTTC
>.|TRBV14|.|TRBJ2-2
CASSQVTESGELFF
TGTGCCAGCAGCCAAGTCACGGAGAGCGGGGAGCTGTTTTTT
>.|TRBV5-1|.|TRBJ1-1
CASSLAGTRGGTEAFF
TGCGCCAGCAGCTTAGCCGGGACCCGGGGAGGGACTGAAGCTTTCTTT
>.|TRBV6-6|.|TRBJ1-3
CASRSSSGNTIYF
TGTGCCAGCAGATCCAGCTCTGGAAACACCATATATTTT
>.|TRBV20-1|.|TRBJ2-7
CSARESYEQYF
TGCAGTGCTAGAGAATCTTACGAGCAGTACTTC
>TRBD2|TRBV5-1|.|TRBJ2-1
CASSLVVGRAYNEQFF
TGCGCCAGCAGCTTGGTGGTCGGGAGGGCCTACAATGAGCAGTTCTTC
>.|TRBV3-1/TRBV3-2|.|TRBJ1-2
CASSPTGQLYSYTF
TGTGCCAGCAGCCCAACCGGACAGCTCTATAGCTACACCTTC
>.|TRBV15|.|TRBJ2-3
CATSRGSTSSTDTQYF
TGTGCCACCAGCAGAGGGAGTACTTCTAGCACAGATACGCAGTATTTT
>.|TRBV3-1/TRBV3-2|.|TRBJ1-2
CASSPRGTYYGYTF
TGTGCCAGCAGCCCCCGAGGGACATATTACGGCTACACCTTC
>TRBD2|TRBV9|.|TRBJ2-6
CASSSQGTSYGGANVLTF
TGTGCCAGCAGCTCCCAGGGGACTAGCTATGGTGGGGCCAACGTCCTGACTTTC
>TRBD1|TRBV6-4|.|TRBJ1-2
CASSDPYFLNRGVGYGYTF
TGTGCCAGCAGTGACCCGTACTTTTTAAACAGGGGAGTAGGGTATGGCTACACCTTC
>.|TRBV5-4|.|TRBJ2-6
CASSLLVSGANVLTF
TGTGCCAGCAGCTTGCTTGTCTCTGGGGCCAACGTCCTGACTTTC
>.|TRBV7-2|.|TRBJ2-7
CASSLSHATAYEQYF
TGTGCCAGCAGCTTGAGCCACGCCACCGCCTACGAGCAGTACTTC